This T cell receptor (beta chain) was identified in a study of tumor-infiltrating lymphocytes in localized non-small cell lung cancer. The overall study: Patients included smokers and never-smokers with various histologies, some sampled after neoadjuvant chemotherapy.

There are 14 residues in the CDR3. The ends lost 5 bases at V and 4 bases at J; junction bases unmatched: 8. Germline lookup yields CDR1 GTSNPN and CDR2 SVGIG (reference sequence). Produced via immunoSEQ multiplex PCR; TCRdb's table is partial and in-frame only. The sample carries 10,000 to 15,000 clones, over 75% recorded once. Study-wide results and caveats: Available tissue quantity limited TCR sequencing to a patient subset.

With respect to this clone: The antigen remains undetermined.

V and J are TRBV30 and TRBJ1-3; 7 bases line up with TRBD1. The sample taken for sequencing was lung tumor tissue. This sequence was found in a human donor with non-small cell lung cancer. CDR3: CAWGSTGDGNTIYF. The CDR3 region has the DNA TGTGCCTGGGGGTCTACAGGGGACGGAAACACCATATATTTT. Drawing the rest from reference TRBV30 and TRBJ1-3, the complete variable domain is SQTIHQWPATLVQPVGSPLSLECTVEGTSNPNLYWYRQAAGRGLQLLFYSVGIGQISSEVPQNLSASRPQDRQFILSSKKLLLSDSGFYLCAWGSTGDGNTIYFGEGSWLTVV.